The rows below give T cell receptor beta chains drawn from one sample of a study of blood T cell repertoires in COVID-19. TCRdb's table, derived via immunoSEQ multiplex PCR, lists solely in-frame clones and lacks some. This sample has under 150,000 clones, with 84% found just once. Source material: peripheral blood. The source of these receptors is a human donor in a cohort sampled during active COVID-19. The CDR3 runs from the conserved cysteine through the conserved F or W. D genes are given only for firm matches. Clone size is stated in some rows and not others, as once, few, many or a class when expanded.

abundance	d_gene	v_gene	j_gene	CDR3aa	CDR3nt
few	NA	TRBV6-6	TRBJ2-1	CASSYQGTYNEQFF	TGTGCCAGCAGTTACCAGGGCACCTACAATGAGCAGTTCTTC
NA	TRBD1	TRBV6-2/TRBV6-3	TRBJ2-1	CASSTRTGGVYNEQFF	TGTGCCAGCAGTACCCGGACAGGAGGTGTATACAATGAGCAGTTCTTC
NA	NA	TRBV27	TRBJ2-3	CASRMPGINTDTQYF	TGTGCCAGCAGGATGCCGGGTATAAACACAGATACGCAGTATTTT
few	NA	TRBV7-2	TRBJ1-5	CASSLTATTSNQPQHF	TGTGCCAGCAGCTTGACTGCCACGACGAGCAATCAGCCCCAGCATTTT
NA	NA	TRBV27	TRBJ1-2	CASRPAGTNLLANYGYTF	TGTGCCAGCAGGCCCGCCGGGACAAACTTACTTGCTAACTATGGCTACACCTTC
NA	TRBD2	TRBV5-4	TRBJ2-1	CASSLGSSGGAGEQFF	TGTGCCAGCAGCTTGGGAAGTAGCGGGGGGGCAGGTGAGCAGTTCTTC
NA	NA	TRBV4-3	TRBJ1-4	CASSQTGGTNEKLFF	TGCGCCAGCAGCCAGACGGGGGGAACTAATGAAAAACTGTTTTTT
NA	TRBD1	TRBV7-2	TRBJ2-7	CASSLVPGPGQGISYEQYF	TGTGCCAGCAGCTTAGTTCCCGGCCCGGGACAGGGAATCTCCTACGAGCAGTACTTC
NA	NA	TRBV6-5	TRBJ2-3	CATQRTDTQYF	TGTGCCACCCAGCGGACGGATACGCAGTATTTT
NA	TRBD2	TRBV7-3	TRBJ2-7	CASSKTAGADEQYF	TGTGCCAGCAGCAAAACGGCGGGAGCCGACGAGCAGTACTTC
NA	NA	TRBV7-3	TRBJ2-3	CASSLARADTQYF	TGTGCCAGCAGCTTAGCGCGGGCAGATACGCAGTATTTT
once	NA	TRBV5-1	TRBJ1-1	CASSLGLSEAFF	TGCGCCAGCAGCTTGGGGCTGTCTGAAGCTTTCTTT
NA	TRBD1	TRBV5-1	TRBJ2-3	CASSTSGTDLTDTQYF	TGCGCCAGCAGCACCTCCGGGACAGACCTCACAGATACGCAGTATTTT
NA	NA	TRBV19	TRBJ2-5	CASRETRQETQYF	TGTGCCAGTAGAGAGACTAGACAAGAGACCCAGTACTTC
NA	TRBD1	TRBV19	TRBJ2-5	CASSITAGGLETQYF	TGTGCCAGTAGTATTACAGCAGGGGGCTTAGAGACCCAGTACTTC
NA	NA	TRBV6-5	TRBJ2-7	CASRLYEQYF	TGTGCCAGCAGACTTTACGAGCAGTACTTC
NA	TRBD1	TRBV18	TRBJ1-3	CASSRGLQGDTIYF	TGTGCCAGCTCGAGGGGACTCCAGGGGGACACCATATATTTT
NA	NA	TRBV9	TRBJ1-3	CASSVTDSRSGNTIYF	TGTGCCAGCAGCGTGACCGACAGTCGCTCTGGAAACACCATATATTTT
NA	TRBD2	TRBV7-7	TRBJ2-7	CASSPTTSGGPYEQYF	TGTGCTAGCAGCCCGACTACTAGCGGGGGCCCGTACGAGCAGTACTTC
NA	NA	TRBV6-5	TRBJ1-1	CASSSLLTEAFF	TGTGCCAGCAGTTCACTGCTCACTGAAGCTTTCTTT
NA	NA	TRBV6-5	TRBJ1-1	CASSSGWNTEAFF	TGTGCCAGCAGTTCCGGGTGGAACACTGAAGCTTTCTTT
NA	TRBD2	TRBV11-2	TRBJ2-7	CASSLGLAGSYEQYF	TGTGCCAGCAGCTTAGGACTAGCGGGGAGCTACGAGCAGTACTTC
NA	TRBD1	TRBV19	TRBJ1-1	CASSIAGTGSNTEAFF	TGTGCCAGTAGTATCGCCGGGACAGGGAGCAACACTGAAGCTTTCTTT
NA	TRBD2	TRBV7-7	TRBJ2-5	CASSLAGTETQYF	TGTGCTAGCAGCTTAGCGGGGACTGAGACCCAGTACTTC
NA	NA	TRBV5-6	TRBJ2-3	CASSKGLSDTQYF	TGTGCCAGCAGCAAGGGACTTTCAGATACGCAGTATTTT
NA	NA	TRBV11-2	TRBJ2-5	CASSLDREEQGRRETQYF	TGTGCCAGCAGCTTAGATCGCGAAGAACAGGGCAGGAGAGAGACCCAGTACTTC
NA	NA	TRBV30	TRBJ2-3	CACLRGGDTQYF	TGTGCCTGCCTCAGAGGGGGAGATACGCAGTATTTT
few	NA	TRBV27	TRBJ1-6	CASSLLDNSPLHF	TGTGCCAGCAGTTTATTAGATAATTCACCCCTCCACTTT
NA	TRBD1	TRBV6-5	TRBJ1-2	CASSTGGAFYGYTF	TGTGCCAGCAGCACAGGGGGCGCTTTCTATGGCTACACCTTC
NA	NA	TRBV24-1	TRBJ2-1	CATSDTDTSAYNEQFF	TGTGCCACCAGTGATACGGACACCTCTGCCTACAATGAGCAGTTCTTC
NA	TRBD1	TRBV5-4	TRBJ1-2	CASSVGQQYGYTF	TGTGCCAGCAGCGTGGGACAGCAATATGGCTACACCTTC
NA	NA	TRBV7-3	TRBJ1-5	CASSTTGSQPQHF	TGTGCCAGCAGCACAACAGGGAGTCAGCCCCAGCATTTT
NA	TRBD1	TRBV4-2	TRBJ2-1	CASSQDGTGYNEQFF	TGTGCCAGCAGCCAAGACGGGACAGGCTACAATGAGCAGTTCTTC